The 21 T cell receptor beta chains below all came from one sample that was sequenced in a study of cytomegalovirus exposure and HLA in healthy donors. This PCR relied on a set of 60 Vbeta primers and 13 Jbeta primers. Repertoires were generated with immunoSEQ multiplex PCR, while TCRdb's copy carries only in-frame clones and drops some. The sample includes tens of thousands of clones. The material sequenced was PBMCs. The receptors were sampled from a man aged 45 to 65 in good health and CMV-seropositive.

This chain connects TRBV7-6 to TRBJ2-7; D is possibly TRBD1 (6 bases). CDR1 is SGHVS, CDR2 FNYEAQ, per germline. Trimming cost V 4 bases and J 0 bases, with 10 bases left between them. This CDR3 has 14 amino acids. Written as DNA, the CDR3 is TGTGCCAGCAGCTCAAACAGGGACTCCTACGAGCAGTACTTC. Its protein product is CASSSNRDSYEQYF.

The genes are TRBV4-3 and TRBJ1-2; the D is unclear. The CDR3 spans 16 residues. The V end was cut by 6 bases, the J end by 6 bases, with 23 bases between. Germline values: CDR1 LGHNA, CDR2 YSLEER. The CDR3 sequence is CASSVGSLSLRDGYTF. The DNA of the CDR3 is TGCGCCAGCAGTGTCGGGAGCCTTAGCCTTCGGGATGGCTACACCTTC.

The rearrangement joins TRBV27 to TRBJ2-7; no reliable D call. CDR1 and CDR2 (germline): MNHEY, SMNVEV (reference sequence). The CDR3 consists of 14 residues. Trimming cost V 3 bases and J 3 bases, with 12 bases left between them. As DNA, the CDR3 is TGTGCCAGCAGTTTGATTGGGCGATACTACGAGCAGTACTTC. This translates into CASSLIGRYYEQYF.

The V call is TRBV30, the J call TRBJ1-6, with D uncertain. V lost 3 bases to trimming and J lost 2 bases, with 17 bases between them. Germline V gene lookup returns CDR1 GTSNPN and CDR2 SVGIG (reference sequence). This CDR3 spans 17 amino acids. The CDR3 bases are TGTGCCTGGAGCGACGGCCGGATGGGAGCCTATAATTCACCCCTCCACTTT. This gives the protein CAWSDGRMGAYNSPLHF.

The chain employs TRBV7-8 and TRBJ2-7; 7 positions agree with TRBD2. Trimming took 3 bases from V and 2 from J; bases not matched to a gene: 7. This CDR3 contains 15 residues. Germline V gene lookup returns CDR1 SGHVS and CDR2 FQNEAQ. The CDR3 is CASSLGRGLTYEQYV. The CDR3, as DNA: TGTGCCAGCAGCTTGGGGAGGGGCTTAACCTACGAGCAGTACGTC.

The chain recombines TRBV7-2 with TRBJ2-2, with a weak D call TRBD1 (5 bases). Germline V gene data show CDR1 as SGHTA and CDR2 as FQGNSA. Deletions cut 0 bases from V and 2 bases from J, with 7 bases between. There are 15 residues in the CDR3. The CDR3 nucleotides read TGTGCCAGCAGCTTAGCCGGACAAAACACCGGGGAGCTGTTTTTT. This encodes CASSLAGQNTGELFF.

The rearrangement links TRBV19 to TRBJ1-2; TRBD1 matches at 10 bases. The V and J ends lost 5 bases and 9 bases, in that order; junction bases with no gene match: 6. The CDR3 length is 13 residues. Germline CDR1 reads LNHDA; CDR2 reads SQIVND (reference sequence). This CDR3 reads CASSPGQGGSYTF. The DNA for the CDR3 is TGTGCCAGTAGTCCAGGACAGGGGGGGAGCTACACCTTC. Supplemented by reference TRBV19 and TRBJ1-2, the full variable domain reads DGGITQSPKYLFRKEGQNVTLSCEQNLNHDAMYWYRQDPGQGLRLIYYSQIVNDFQKGDIAEGYSVSREKKESFPLTVTSAQKNPTAFYLCASSPGQGGSYTFGSGTRLTVV.

The chain links TRBV5-1 to TRBJ2-2; 7 nucleotides line up with TRBD1. Per the germline V gene, CDR1 is SGHRS and CDR2 is YFSETQ. The CDR3 is 16 amino acids. V gave up 0 bases and J gave up 1 base; unmatched junction bases: 3. The DNA of the CDR3 is TGCGCCAGCAGCTTGGCCCCAGGGGGGAACACCGGGGAGCTGTTTTTT. Translating gives CASSLAPGGNTGELFF.

The chain has TRBV5-6 and TRBJ1-2, with 8 bases lining up with TRBD1. The length of the CDR3 is 16 residues. Germline loops: CDR1 SGHDT, CDR2 YYEEEE. V trimming: 0 bases; J trimming: 7 bases; junction bases outside the gene matches: 11. The CDR3, as DNA: TGTGCCAGCAGCTTGGCCTTTCAGGACAGGGTTAGTGGCTACACCTTC. The encoded protein is CASSLAFQDRVSGYTF.

The chain links TRBV27 to TRBJ2-3; D gene ambiguous. The V gene's germline CDR1 is MNHEY and CDR2 SMNVEV (reference sequence). Deletions cut 2 bases from V and 2 bases from J, with 8 bases between. This CDR3 region has 14 residues. The CDR3 loop is CASSLPPFTDTQYF. The CDR3 DNA reads TGTGCCAGCAGTTTACCCCCCTTCACAGATACGCAGTATTTT.

This rearrangement joins TRBV4-1 to TRBJ1-2, with TRBD1 as a possible D gene (5 bases). CDR1 and CDR2 from the germline V gene are MGHRA and YSYEKL. V was shortened by 2 bases and J by 2 bases, with 12 bases between the two germline ends. There are 15 residues in the CDR3. CDR3 sequence reads: CASSQRDSPNYGYTF. CDR3 nucleotide sequence: TGCGCCAGCAGCCAACGGGACTCTCCCAACTATGGCTACACCTTC.

This rearrangement joins TRBV5-1 to TRBJ2-1; D possibly corresponds to TRBD1 (5 bases). V shed 3 bases and J shed 3 bases, with 7 bases lying between them. The CDR3 length is 13 residues. The germline CDR1 and CDR2 sequences are SGHRS and YFSETQ. The CDR3 DNA is TGCGCCAGCAGCTCCGACAGCTACAATGAGCAGTTCTTC. It yields the protein CASSSDSYNEQFF.

This chain connects TRBV18 to TRBJ1-3; a possible D gene is TRBD1 (6 bases). CDR3 size: 16 residues. V lost 4 bases to trimming and J lost 0 bases, with 13 bases between them. Germline CDR1 and CDR2: KGHSH and LQKENI. The CDR3: CASSLTQGSSGNTIYF. CDR3 sequence (DNA): TGTGCCAGCTCACTGACACAGGGCAGCTCTGGAAACACCATATATTTT.

This chain uses TRBV30 with TRBJ1-2, with 9 positions matching TRBD1. V shed 4 bases, J shed 8 bases, and the junction held 14 bases outside the gene matches. CDR3 length: 15 residues. CDR1 and CDR2 from the germline V gene are GTSNPN and SVGIG (reference sequence). The CDR3, as DNA: TGTGCCTGGAACCGGGACAGGGTGGAATTGGGCGGCTACACCTTC. It yields the protein CAWNRDRVELGGYTF.

The chain has TRBV5-1 and TRBJ2-7; possible D gene TRBD2, 5 bases. Germline V gene lookup returns CDR1 SGHRS and CDR2 YFSETQ. V lost 2 bases, J lost 1 base, and 10 bases lay in between. The CDR3 has 14 amino acids. In DNA, the CDR3 is TGCGCCAGCAGCTTATCTAGCCCGTCCTACGAGCAGTACTTC. Its protein is CASSLSSPSYEQYF.

The CDR3 protein is CASSFQTGGLDGYTF. The CDR3 DNA sequence: TGTGCCAGCAGTTTCCAGACAGGGGGCTTAGATGGCTACACCTTC. V is TRBV25-1 and J is TRBJ1-2; 10 bases are shared with TRBD1. Per germline, CDR1 MGHDK and CDR2 SYGVNS. The CDR3 contains 15 residues. The trim removed 5 bases at V and 6 bases at J, leaving 9 bases unmatched.

The chain uses TRBV7-9 and TRBJ2-1, with a tentative D call TRBD2 (7 bases). Germline lookup yields CDR1 SEHNR and CDR2 FQNEAQ (reference sequence). Trimming pared 5 bases from V and 11 bases from J, leaving 13 bases between. The CDR3 has 12 amino acids. The CDR3 loop reads CASSTGGSQQFF. CDR3 DNA sequence: TGTGCCAGCAGCACGGGGGGCTCTCAGCAGTTCTTC. The whole variable domain, filled in from reference TRBV7-9 and TRBJ2-1, reads DTGVSQNPRHKITKRGQNVTFRCDPISEHNRLYWYRQTLGQGPEFLTYFQNEAQLEKSRLLSDRFSAERPKGSFSTLEIQRTEQGDSAMYLCASSTGGSQQFFGPGTRLTVL.

The chain recombines TRBV25-1 with TRBJ1-5, with 7 positions matching TRBD1. With V trimmed by 6 bases and J by 5 bases, 7 bases remained unmatched. The CDR3 has 14 amino acids. Germline assignment: CDR1 MGHDK and CDR2 SYGVNS. The CDR3 here is CASSPHGTDQPQHF. For the CDR3, the DNA is TGTGCCAGCAGCCCCCACGGGACAGATCAGCCCCAGCATTTT.

V gene TRBV6-1 combines with J gene TRBJ2-7; D is perhaps TRBD2 (5 bases). The CDR3 spans 13 residues. Trimming removed 7 bases from V and 4 bases from J, with 14 bases in between. Germline CDR1 and CDR2: MNHNS and SASEGT. CDR3 in DNA: TGTGCCAGCACCGGGATTCTGAGATACGAGCAGTACGTC. Its protein product is CASTGILRYEQYV.

The J gene is TRBJ2-4, the V gene TRBV4-2; D unresolved. V lost 4 bases and J lost 7, with 14 bases in between. From germline, CDR1 is LGHNA and CDR2 YNFKEQ. The CDR3 totals 14 residues. CDR3 region: CASSPYISGNIQYF. As DNA, the CDR3 is TGTGCCAGCAGCCCCTACATCTCCGGGAACATTCAGTACTTC.

The CDR3 protein is CASSVTSTSTDTQYF. The CDR3 bases are TGCGCCAGCAGCGTGACTAGCACTAGCACAGATACGCAGTATTTT. The V and J genes are TRBV5-1 and TRBJ2-3; 7 nucleotides match TRBD2. The CDR3 extends over 15 amino acids. Germline values: CDR1 SGHRS, CDR2 YFSETQ. After removal of 4 bases from V and 0 bases from J, the junction contained 5 bases not matched to a gene.